Listed below are T cell receptor beta chains from one sample, sequenced in a study of control samples from healthy donors and cancer patients. The repertoire was sequenced with immunoSEQ multiplex PCR; TCRdb's copy has only in-frame clones and lacks some. The data hold some 140,000 clones, with roughly 94% observed a single time. The sequenced material came from PBMCs. The receptor set was obtained from a man between 60 and 70 years old with colorectal cancer. Both conserved end residues are part of each CDR3. D genes are given only for firm matches. Expanded clones are given a class, and other clones once, few, many or no size at all.

CDR3,J,D,V,size
CASSPGGGYNSPLHF,TRBJ1-6,NA,TRBV18,NA
CASSLAAGGENYGYTF,TRBJ1-2,NA,TRBV7-2,NA
CASSFRTELNTEAFF,TRBJ1-1,NA,TRBV5-4,NA
CASSPPLVKGNTIYF,TRBJ1-3,NA,TRBV3-1/TRBV3-2,NA
CASSEWEDTQYF,TRBJ2-3,NA,TRBV25-1,NA
CASRSGGAEAFF,TRBJ1-1,TRBD1,TRBV28,NA
CASSSPGLSITDTQYF,TRBJ2-3,TRBD2,TRBV11-2,once
CASGPWRGGTDTQYF,TRBJ2-3,NA,TRBV27,NA
CASGTGNSNQPQHF,TRBJ1-5,TRBD1,TRBV9,once
CASSQDFSQETQYF,TRBJ2-5,NA,TRBV4-1,once
CASSSQQTGGYTQYF,TRBJ2-3,NA,TRBV6-6,NA
CASSEDLSPSYEQYF,TRBJ2-7,NA,TRBV2,NA
CASSPRRTYGYTF,TRBJ1-2,NA,TRBV12-3/TRBV12-4,NA
CAISESLAGPQETQYF,TRBJ2-5,TRBD2,TRBV10-3,NA